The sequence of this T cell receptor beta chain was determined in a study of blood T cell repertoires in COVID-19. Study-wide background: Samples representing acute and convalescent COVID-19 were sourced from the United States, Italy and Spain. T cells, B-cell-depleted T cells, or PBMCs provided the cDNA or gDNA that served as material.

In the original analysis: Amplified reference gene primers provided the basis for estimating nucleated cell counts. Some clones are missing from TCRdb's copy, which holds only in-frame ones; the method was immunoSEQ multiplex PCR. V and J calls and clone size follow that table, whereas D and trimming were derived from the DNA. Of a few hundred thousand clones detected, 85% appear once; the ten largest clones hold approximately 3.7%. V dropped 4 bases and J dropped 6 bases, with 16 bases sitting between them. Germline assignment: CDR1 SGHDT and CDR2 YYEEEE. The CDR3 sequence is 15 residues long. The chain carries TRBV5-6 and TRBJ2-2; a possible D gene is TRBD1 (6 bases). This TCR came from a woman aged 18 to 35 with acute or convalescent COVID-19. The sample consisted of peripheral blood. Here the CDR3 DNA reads TGTGCCAGCAGCGCTGATCCAGGGGCTTCCGGGGAGCTGTTTTTT. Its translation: CASSADPGASGELFF.